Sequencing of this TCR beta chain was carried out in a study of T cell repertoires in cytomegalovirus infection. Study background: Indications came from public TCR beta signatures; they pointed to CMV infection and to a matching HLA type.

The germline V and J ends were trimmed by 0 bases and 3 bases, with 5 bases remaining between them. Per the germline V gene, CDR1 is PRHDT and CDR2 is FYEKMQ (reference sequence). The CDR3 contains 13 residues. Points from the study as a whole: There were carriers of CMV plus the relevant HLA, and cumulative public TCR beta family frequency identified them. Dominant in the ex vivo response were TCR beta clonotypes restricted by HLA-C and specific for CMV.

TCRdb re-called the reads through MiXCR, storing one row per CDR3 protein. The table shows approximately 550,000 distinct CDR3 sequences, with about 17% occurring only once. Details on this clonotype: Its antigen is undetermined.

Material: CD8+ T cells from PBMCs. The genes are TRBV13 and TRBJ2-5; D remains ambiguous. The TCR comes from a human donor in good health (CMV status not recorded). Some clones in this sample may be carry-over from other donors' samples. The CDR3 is CASSLGLKETQYF. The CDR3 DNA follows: TGTGCCAGCAGCTTAGGCTTGAAAGAGACCCAGTACTTC.